These T cell receptor beta chains were read from a single sample in a study of cytomegalovirus exposure and HLA in healthy donors. Clones were read by immunoSEQ multiplex PCR, and TCRdb kept only the in-frame ones, dropping some. Altogether fewer than 200,000 clones are present, roughly nine tenths being singletons, with the ten largest covering approximately 0.85%. The sequencing input was PBMCs. The receptor source for this set is a woman in her twenties or thirties in good health and CMV-seronegative. The conserved cysteine and the conserved F or W are not part of the CDR3 here. Each record gives: V gene, J gene, clone size, CDR3 protein. Only part of the rows carry a size: once, few, many, or a class if the clone is expanded.

TRBV5-5,TRBJ1-6,.,ASSLITGRLNSPLH
TRBV19,TRBJ2-3,.,AVGLAGPDTQY
TRBV7-8,TRBJ2-7,.,ASSLGTSGGGKYEQY
TRBV19,TRBJ1-5,.,ASSIDLAAQRQH
TRBV5-1,TRBJ1-2,.,ASSLFDNPNYGYT
TRBV7-6,TRBJ1-1,.,ASSLKGGGHPNTEAF
TRBV5-1,TRBJ1-1,.,ATGQGLNTEAF
TRBV7-2,TRBJ1-3,.,ASSLSRDRNSGNTIY
TRBV28,TRBJ1-1,.,ASSRIIRGFYTEAF
TRBV29-1,TRBJ2-1,once,SSPGRSSYNEQF
TRBV28,TRBJ1-6,.,AGRTAPAGDSPLH
TRBV18,TRBJ2-3,.,ASSPLRRGPTDTQY
TRBV18,TRBJ2-2,.,ASSRDSTGELF
TRBV10-2,TRBJ2-6,.,ASSENYRGGTSGANVLT
TRBV19,TRBJ2-2,.,ASTLDDSTVYPGELF
TRBV7-9,TRBJ2-1,once,ASHGGVGYNEQF
TRBV4-3,TRBJ1-6,few,ASSQAPADSPLH
TRBV5-6,TRBJ2-2,.,ASSFYLRTAYTGELF
TRBV14,TRBJ2-1,once,ASSQDTGLAAYNEQF
TRBV6-1,TRBJ1-3,.,ASSETLGTSGNTIY
TRBV10-1,TRBJ2-1,.,ASSDPALGGSYNEQF
TRBV7-9,TRBJ1-2,.,ASSQVSSGRGRQGYT
TRBV6-6,TRBJ1-3,.,ASSYGQWAVGNTIY
TRBV12-5,TRBJ2-1,.,ASGASGTSGGLYNEQF
TRBV7-2,TRBJ2-2,.,ASSLGRGRPTGELF
TRBV7-8,TRBJ1-1,.,ASSFNRDGAF
TRBV27,TRBJ1-1,few,ASSPQTANTEAF
TRBV7-6,TRBJ2-7,.,ASSFTGDDEQY
TRBV28,TRBJ2-6,.,ASTTGTLRDGANVLT
TRBV5-4,TRBJ1-2,few,ASSSGQRANYGYT
TRBV29-1,TRBJ1-2,.,SVGGGTGTRHAGYGYT
TRBV7-2,TRBJ2-5,.,ASSSANGLLAGETQY
TRBV6-1,TRBJ1-5,.,ASSELGALEPQH
TRBV18,TRBJ2-5,.,ASSPPQPEETQY
TRBV9,TRBJ2-3,.,ASSELAGALTDTQY
TRBV5-1,TRBJ2-2,.,ASHSGGYTGELF
TRBV27,TRBJ2-7,.,ASSRFIDRGRIEQY
TRBV4-3,TRBJ2-2,.,ASSQDGRGPMGTGELF
TRBV7-3,TRBJ2-1,.,ASSSSSGRAHEQF
TRBV7-8,TRBJ2-2,.,ASSLVPAGGVGELF
TRBV5-1,TRBJ1-4,few,ASSSQGANEKLF
TRBV29-1,TRBJ2-3,.,SVDGGPSTDTQY
TRBV9,TRBJ2-3,.,ASSSNPGDTQY
TRBV5-6,TRBJ1-3,.,ASSWDGQAGNTIY